The clone carrying this T cell receptor (beta chain) was found a few times. As yet, its antigen is unknown. The sample's treatment: roughly nine-day PBMC culture with coronavirus spike peptide pools or control peptides (ViraFEST assay). The record originates from a study of vaccination and CD4 T cells after COVID-19. The V gene's germline CDR1 is DFQATT and CDR2 SNEGSKA (reference sequence). CDR3 length: 18 residues. The junction had 12 bases not matched to a gene; V was cut back by 1 base and J by 0 bases. With the Oncomine TCR Beta short-read assay, DNA from cultured CD4+ T cells was sequenced. MiXCR, applied by TCRdb to the PCR reads, yields one record per CDR3 protein. The repertoire has 21,000 or so distinct CDR3 sequences, roughly 45% of them found once; the top ten carry about an eighth.

This rearrangement joins TRBV20-1 to TRBJ1-5; the match to TRBD1 covers 7 bases. Sequences were obtained from CD4+ T cells from blood, cultured in vitro. The receptor's source is a human donor who had recovered from COVID-19. This chain's CDR3 is CSARGGGQIFISNQPQHF. The CDR3 DNA reads as TGCAGTGCTAGAGGAGGGGGCCAGATCTTTATTAGCAATCAGCCCCAGCATTTT.